This TCR beta chain was captured in a study of cytomegalovirus exposure and HLA in healthy donors (dated by TCRdb to between 2016 and 2019). General notes on the study: In an earlier analysis of 587 of the donors, about 260 Gb of sequence data and 100 million or so unique TCR beta sequences from 180 million or so T cells were reported. An early release that covered fewer than 750 HLA-typed donors contained 250 to 350 gigabases of sequencing data and 80 million or so unique TCR sequences. The genetic ancestry cluster associated with self-reported Caucasian donors included about 81% of the 398 genotyped donors. The study was designed to test whether signatures of past pathogen exposure could be identified by cataloging public T cell receptors. Using immunosequencing, the study profiled T cell repertoires from about 610 subjects and related those repertoires to cytomegalovirus serostatus. Along with the approximately 650-subject first cohort, a separate validation cohort of around 120 different subjects was used. The study combined high-throughput TCR immunosequencing, statistical association of individual TCRs with disease status, and machine learning to predict cytomegalovirus infection status. In a later analysis, previously published TCR beta repertoires from 600 to 850 donors were re-analyzed and high-resolution HLA genotyping was added so that TCR occurrence patterns could be studied. Rather than drawing on any new phenotypic data, the later analysis identified candidate immune exposures from TCR beta sequences and the way those sequences occurred across donors. An earlier analysis of a few hundred of the donors applied high-throughput TCR beta sequencing to assess whether each TCR beta V gene segment acted as functional or pseudogenic. Donor age, sex, ethnicity and CMV serostatus were compiled together with the repertoire data. In a later genetic analysis, genome-wide SNP genotypes for about three fifths of the roughly 670 donors were used, and that subset was treated as a discovery cohort. All discovery cohort repertoires had been generated using a single sequencing platform. Both class I and class II loci were covered by HLA typing, at four-digit resolution. Typing coverage varied by locus: roughly 620-630 donors for A, B, C, DRB1 and DQB1; approximately 520 for DQA1; more than 600 for DPA1; more than 450 for DPB1. Roughly five DR-DQ haplotypes were handled as single units for association and clustering because linkage in the cohort was strong. On average, 235,054 unique TCR beta nucleotide sequences were sequenced per donor among a few hundred genotyped donors of the cohort, with 15% to 20% of those sequences being non-productive.

With respect to this clone: What this receptor recognizes is not known. No much larger clone exists at a distance of one base, and base qualities are not known.

The protocol used for the library was the immunoSEQ multiplex PCR assay. The multiplex PCR relied on a mix of 60 forward primers for TCR Vbeta segments and 13 reverse primers for TCR Jbeta segments. Amplification of the CDR3 region of rearranged TCR beta genes was performed with a multiplex PCR assay on genomic DNA. The Illumina HiSeq System was used to sequence the amplified TCR beta libraries as 87-base-pair reads. In the source study's methods: Across the 700 or so repertoires, a later analysis counted some 80 million unique TCR beta chains, roughly 11 million of which were shared by at least two donors. To remove PCR and sequencing errors, raw reads were error-corrected and collapsed into unique sequences using a nearest-neighbor algorithm that merged closely related sequences. CDR3 sequences were aligned to IMGT reference sequences to assign V, D and J gene segments. Each retained sequence needed at least a six-nucleotide match to both a V gene segment and a J gene segment. Rearrangements were called productive when the CDR3 lacked stop codons and stayed in frame with V and J; all others were non-productive. Following IMGT convention, CDR3 was defined as the stretch from the second conserved V-encoded cysteine up to the conserved J-encoded phenylalanine. In an earlier analysis of 587 of the donors, sequences lacking an unambiguous match to a single V gene segment were excluded. In an earlier analysis of several hundred of the donors, V segments were called functional above 56.7% productive rearrangements and were called segregating when the between-donor standard deviation exceeded 5%. A statistical classification framework was built to diagnose cytomegalovirus status from the catalog of TCR beta chain sequences. A later analysis assigned V and J genes by comparing TCR nucleotide sequences with IMGT/GENE-DB human TR gene sequences. In a later analysis, CDR3 sequences and most-parsimonious VDJ recombination scenarios were assigned using the TCRdist pipeline. In a later analysis, every TCR beta chain was defined by the combination of its CDR3 amino acid sequence and its V-gene family, and reads without a unique V-gene family were dropped. To address suspected cross-contamination and a sequencing artifact, a later analysis removed several hundred highly shared, low-generation-probability nucleotide sequences. For each public chain, a later analysis derived a clonal expansion index from normalized ranks of inferred template counts within each repertoire. In a later analysis, generation probabilities were computed using a VDJ recombination model fitted to out-of-frame rearrangements, and the results were checked against IGoR. A later analysis scored TCR-TCR, TCR-HLA and TCR-CMV co-occurrence with hypergeometric tests, applying a repertoire-size bias correction to TCR pairs. In a later analysis, false discovery rates were estimated by permuting HLA or CMV assignments 20 times. A later analysis grouped co-occurring TCRs with DBSCAN, adding TCRdist sequence similarity when clustering within HLA-allele-positive subsets. For co-occurrence clustering, repertoires with fewer than 30,000 or more than 120,000 public chains were excluded, along with five or six repertoires with anomalous nucleotide sharing. The clones in this table, taken by TCRdb from immuneACCESS, are in-frame only. Not every clone is retained; where verified, under half of the shortfall comes from an unresolved V gene, and the cause of the rest is unknown. That table furnishes V, J and clone size, whereas the DNA furnished D and trimming. In all, the sample holds some 160,000 clones, and about 72% of those were seen once. Of the sample, less than 5% is held by the ten largest clones.

The cohort comprised hundreds of healthy bone marrow donors. At the time of sampling, every cohort member was nominally healthy, though immune exposures that went unrecorded were likely present. The donor was CMV seronegative and belonged to the group of over 350 seronegative cohort members. Each donor provided a peripheral blood sample, and peripheral blood mononuclear cells were used for TCR beta sequencing. The Qiagen DNeasy Blood Extraction Kit was used to extract genomic DNA from the blood cell samples. Relative to germline, V is 1 base shorter and J is 12 bases shorter, with 13 bases between their ends. The CDR3 starts with the cysteine, ends with the phenylalanine, and has 12 residues. Kept here is only the CDR3 DNA, which spans 36 bases and is read in frame from base 1. CDR1 and CDR2, per the germline V gene, are SGHAT and FQNNGV. What the research found in general, with its limitations: CMV serostatus was the only immune exposure information available for the cohort. In an earlier analysis of several hundred of the donors, most TCR beta V segments were observed in productive rearrangements about 87% or about 30% of the time, broadly matching IMGT annotations. A further reported finding was that TCR beta sequences accurately predicted the HLA-A and HLA-B alleles for most subjects in the first cohort. At a false discovery rate of 0.05, a later analysis linked roughly 17,000 TCR beta sequences to specific HLA alleles. This cohort had only TCR beta chains sequenced, and the lack of alpha or paired-chain data limited which features could be detected. It was suggested by the authors that the approach could potentially be generalized to other disease states and immunological phenotypes. Most TCR sequences were seen in very few donors, while some public TCRs were found in many individuals. A group of highly shared sequence variants was considered likely to be a technical artifact of the sequencing pipeline. Several of the top co-occurrence clusters appeared to be linked to parvovirus B19, influenza, CMV and Epstein-Barr virus, according to a later analysis. When HLA alleles, especially DR and DQ, strongly co-occurred, TCR associations were difficult to assign to individual alleles. A later analysis found that HLA-associated TCR beta chains were more clonally expanded and had lower generation probabilities than equally common non-associated chains. According to a later genetic analysis, donors in an Asian-associated ancestry cluster had fewer N-insertions in productive TCRs than the roughly 700-donor mean. In the study, 150 to 200 TCR beta chains were listed as associated with cytomegalovirus. Correlated functional status among segregating V segments might be attributable to linkage disequilibrium, but an unknown experimental factor could not be ruled out. The classifier was reported to diagnose cytomegalovirus status with high specificity and sensitivity in both the original cohort and the validation cohort. A later analysis found that most CMV-associated TCR beta chains appeared HLA-restricted, with HLA associations seemingly driven largely by CMV exposure. In a later analysis, the rate of TCR association differed among HLA loci, with DRB1 alleles having the most associated TCRs and HLA-C alleles having the fewest. V-gene and J-gene trimming of TCR beta chains was associated with a missense DCLRE1C variant in a later genetic analysis, and the association was replicated in an independent cohort. Some IMGT-functional V segments, including TRBV6-2 and TRBV6-3, could not be told apart with the 87-base-pair reads, so those segments were excluded. The presence/absence analyses assumed that sequencing depth was roughly uniform across donors, and that assumption may not be true. Over 15 rarely observed V segments, including chromosome 9 orphons, were excluded from the earlier analysis of about 600 of the donors because counts were too low. Because some donors lacked HLA typing at each locus, the association tests relied only on the typed subset. A few of the identified cytomegalovirus-associated TCR beta chains were confirmed in vitro to be specific for cytomegalovirus antigens.

The source material was PBMCs. The sequence derives from a man aged 55 to 70 in good health and CMV-seronegative. The chain links TRBV11-2 with TRBJ2-7; the best D guess is TRBD1, with 6 bases matching. The DNA sequence reads TGTGCCAGCAGCTTAGGCAGGGGAAATCGGTACTTC. It codes for CASSLGRGNRYF.